One and the same sample provided the 25 T cell receptor beta chains below, sequenced in a study of T cell responses to AZD1222 COVID-19 vaccine. The repertoire was sequenced with immunoSEQ multiplex PCR; TCRdb's copy has only in-frame clones and lacks some. Of approximately 68,000 clones in the sample, roughly 91% were seen once. Sequencing used peripheral blood, obtained 28 days after the second dose of the MenACWY control vaccine. All receptors come from an adult who received the MenACWY meningococcal vaccine as a control.

The rearrangement joins TRBV15 to TRBJ1-1, with 7 bases lining up with TRBD1. J lost 9 bases, V lost 3 bases, and 7 bases had no gene match. The CDR3 consists of 13 residues. Germline V gene sequence: CDR1 LNHNV, CDR2 YYDKDF (reference sequence). CDR3 nucleotide sequence: TGTGCCACCAGCAGCAGGGGGGGAGGACAAGCTTTCTTT. Protein: CATSSRGGGQAFF.

This clone was observed a handful of times. This rearrangement joins TRBV6-5 to TRBJ1-6; D uncertain. Germline V gene lookup returns CDR1 MNHEY and CDR2 SVGAGI. V shed 6 bases and J shed 0 bases, with 9 bases lying between them. This CDR3 spans 15 amino acids. CDR3 DNA: TGTGCCAGCAGCCCATTCAGCTCCTATAATTCACCCCTCCACTTT. Protein sequence: CASSPFSSYNSPLHF.

V gene TRBV12-3 or TRBV12-4 combines with J gene TRBJ1-3; D gene ambiguous. The ends were cut back, 1 base at V and 5 bases at J, with 3 bases in the middle. The CDR3 is 12 residues long. The CDR3: CASSLVRNTIYF. The CDR3 DNA follows: TGTGCCAGCAGTTTAGTACGAAACACCATATATTTT.

This rearrangement joins TRBV21-1 to TRBJ2-7; the table assigns TRBD2, which was not confirmed against the DNA. TRBV21-1 is given as a pseudogene. The CDR3 runs to 16 residues. CDR3 nucleotide sequence: TGTGCCAGCAGCAAATTTCTGGACTACGTCTCCTACGAGCAGTACTTC. Encoded protein: CASSKFLDYVSYEQYF.

In nucleotides, the CDR3 is TGTGCCAGCAGTCGTACTGGGGACAGCCCCCGAGCTTTCTTT. As protein: CASSRTGDSPRAFF. This chain connects TRBV9 to TRBJ1-1, with 7 bases fitting TRBD1. After removal of 5 bases from V and 10 bases from J, the junction contained 14 bases not matched to a gene. Germline V CDR1 and CDR2: SGDLS, YYNGEE. CDR3 length: 14 residues.

This clone was counted only a few times. The chain recombines TRBV5-1 with TRBJ2-2; D call uncertain. Trimming took off 4 bases at V and 3 bases at J, with 13 bases between the two ends. CDR3 length: 15 residues. The germline CDR1 and CDR2 sequences are SGHRS and YFSETQ. The CDR3 sequence is CASSVGQSYTGELFF. In DNA, the CDR3 is TGCGCCAGCAGCGTGGGCCAGAGTTACACCGGGGAGCTGTTTTTT. The whole variable domain, remainder taken from reference TRBV5-1 and TRBJ2-2, is KAGVTQTPRYLIKTRGQQVTLSCSPISGHRSVSWYQQTPGQGLQFLFEYFSETQRNKGNFPGRFSGRQFSNSRSEMNVSTLELGDSALYLCASSVGQSYTGELFFGEGSRLTVL.

This rearrangement joins TRBV29-1 to TRBJ2-1, with 8 bases lining up with TRBD1. J lost 5 bases, V lost 5 bases, and 8 bases had no gene match. This CDR3 is 14 amino acids long. Germline V lookup: CDR1 SQVTM, CDR2 ANQGSEA. The CDR3 spells CSVNPGQDHNEQFF. The DNA for the CDR3 is TGCAGCGTTAACCCGGGACAGGACCACAATGAGCAGTTCTTC.

The chain employs TRBV2 and TRBJ1-5; D unresolved. The V end was cut by 6 bases, the J end by 5 bases, with 11 bases between. CDR1 is SNHLY and CDR2 is FYNNEI in the germline V gene. The CDR3 contains 13 residues. CDR3 sequence (DNA): TGTGCCAGCAGCCCAGAGGGCTATCAGCCCCAGCATTTT. Translating it yields CASSPEGYQPQHF.

This chain uses TRBV5-1 with TRBJ2-3; the match to TRBD2 covers 8 bases. Germline CDR1 is SGHRS and CDR2 is YFSETQ. The CDR3 consists of 16 residues. V was clipped by 4 bases and J by 0 bases; unmatched bases: 7. CDR3 coding DNA: TGCGCCAGCAGCCCGAGGACTAGCCAAAGCACAGATACGCAGTATTTT. Its translation: CASSPRTSQSTDTQYF.

The chain is built from TRBV10-3 and TRBJ2-7, with TRBD1 matching 9 bases. V lost 4 bases to trimming and J lost 3 bases; unmatched junction nucleotides: 1. CDR1 ENHRY and CDR2 SYGVKD come from the germline V gene. CDR3 size: 13 residues. The CDR3 sequence: CAISATGGYEQYF. CDR3 DNA sequence: TGTGCCATCAGTGCGACAGGGGGCTACGAGCAGTACTTC.

The CDR3 is CASSQQTGINQPQHF. The DNA of the CDR3 is TGCGCCAGCAGCCAACAAACAGGAATTAATCAGCCCCAGCATTTT. This chain uses TRBV4-3 with TRBJ1-5; perhaps TRBD1 as D (5 bases). Germline CDR1 is LGHNA and CDR2 is YSLEER. CDR3 length equals 15 residues. V lost 2 bases and J 4 bases, leaving 12 bases between the germline ends.

V gene TRBV6-1 combines with J gene TRBJ2-5; 10 bases are a match to TRBD2. V shed 1 base and J 7 bases; nucleotides not matched to a gene: 3. Germline loops: CDR1 MNHNS, CDR2 SASEGT. The CDR3 contains 14 residues. The CDR3 here is CASSEESGRVTQYF. DNA for the CDR3: TGTGCCAGCAGTGAAGAGAGCGGGAGGGTGACCCAGTACTTC.

The chain recombines TRBV29-1 with TRBJ2-7, with D unresolved. Germline V lookup: CDR1 SQVTM, CDR2 ANQGSEA. The CDR3 has 11 residues. The V end lost 4 bases, the J end lost 5 bases, and 9 bases lay between the germline ends. In nucleotides, the CDR3 is TGCAGCGTTGCGGTCGCCAACGAGCAGTACTTC. This codes for CSVAVANEQYF.

V gene TRBV5-4 combines with J gene TRBJ2-2; the D is unclear. In germline, CDR1 is SGHNT, CDR2 YYREEE (reference sequence). With 1 base removed from V and 7 bases from J, the gap between germline ends came to 11 bases. This CDR3 is 14 amino acids long. CDR3 sequence: CASSLSGSGGELFF. The CDR3 region has the DNA TGTGCCAGCAGCTTGTCTGGGTCTGGCGGGGAGCTGTTTTTT.

The rearrangement links TRBV24-1 to TRBJ2-7; weak D call: TRBD2 (5 bases). CDR1 and CDR2 from the germline V gene are KGHDR and SFDVKD. The V end lost 0 bases, the J end lost 0 bases, and 17 bases lay between the germline ends. This CDR3 has 18 amino acids. The CDR3 here is CATSDLWEPRPCSYEQYF. Here the CDR3 DNA reads TGTGCCACCAGTGATTTGTGGGAGCCGAGACCGTGCTCCTACGAGCAGTACTTC.

This clone was seen a single time. V gene TRBV2 combines with J gene TRBJ1-1, with D uncertain. This CDR3 has 12 amino acids. V was clipped by 6 bases and J by 1 base, with 6 bases between them. CDR1 and CDR2 from the germline V gene are SNHLY and FYNNEI. CDR3 sequence reads: CASRVGNTEAFF. The DNA of the CDR3 is TGTGCCAGCAGGGTGGGGAACACTGAAGCTTTCTTT.

This chain links TRBV9 with TRBJ2-3, with D uncertain. Trimming cost V 3 bases and J 3 bases, with 8 bases left between them. The CDR3 has 13 residues. The germline gives CDR1 SGDLS, CDR2 YYNGEE. The DNA for the CDR3 is TGTGCCAGCAGCGGGCCGCCTACAGATACGCAGTATTTT. Its protein is CASSGPPTDTQYF.

This chain connects TRBV7-2 to TRBJ1-1, with D perhaps TRBD1 (6 bases). CDR3 length equals 16 residues. V was clipped by 5 bases and J by 2 bases, with 18 bases between them. Germline-derived CDR1 and CDR2 are SGHTA and FQGNSA. Here the CDR3 reads CASSQDGTGFNTEAFF. Here the CDR3 DNA reads TGTGCCAGCAGCCAAGACGGTACAGGGTTTAACACTGAAGCTTTCTTT.

The V call is TRBV10-3, the J call TRBJ1-5; D is unresolved. The germline gives CDR1 ENHRY, CDR2 SYGVKD. The CDR3 loop spans 13 amino acids. V was clipped by 0 bases and J by 5 bases, with 5 bases between them. CDR3: CAISESWDQPQHF. The CDR3 DNA reads TGTGCCATCAGTGAGTCATGGGATCAGCCCCAGCATTTT.

This chain uses TRBV5-5 with TRBJ1-2; unclear D gene. V shed 0 bases and J shed 0 bases, with 9 bases lying between them. Germline CDR1 SGHKS, CDR2 YYEKEE (reference sequence). The CDR3 runs 15 residues. The DNA of the CDR3 is TGTGCCAGCAGCTTGGTTACGTCCGCTAACTATGGCTACACCTTC. It codes for CASSLVTSANYGYTF.

The chain links TRBV6-5 to TRBJ2-7; D possibly matches TRBD1 or TRBD2 (5 bases each). The CDR3 is 15 amino acids. Looked up from germline, CDR1 is MNHEY and CDR2 is SVGAGI. The germline V and J ends were trimmed by 2 bases and 0 bases, with 11 bases remaining between them. For the CDR3, the DNA is TGTGCCAGCAGTTACAGGGACCAATACTCCTACGAGCAGTACTTC. Encoded protein: CASSYRDQYSYEQYF.

The rearrangement joins TRBV7-2 to TRBJ2-5; TRBD1 might be the D (6 bases). V was cut by 4 bases and J by 5 bases, with 11 bases left in between. The germline V gene has CDR1 SGHTA and CDR2 FQGNSA. The length of the CDR3 is 13 residues. CDR3 loop: CASSSQGFETQYF. The DNA for the CDR3 is TGTGCCAGCAGCTCACAGGGTTTCGAGACCCAGTACTTC.

V gene TRBV19 combines with J gene TRBJ1-2, with a possible D match to TRBD1 (5 bases). V dropped 3 bases and J dropped 11 bases, with 34 bases sitting between them. CDR3 length: 19 residues. Germline loops: CDR1 LNHDA, CDR2 SQIVND (reference sequence). The chain's CDR3 is CASSIDRLTAAGKSLRYTF. The CDR3 DNA sequence: TGTGCCAGTAGTATCGATCGCTTGACGGCTGCAGGGAAATCTCTCCGATACACCTTC.

As for this clone: At the DNA level, this CDR3 is encoded by other sequences in the same sample as well. This sequence joins TRBV7-2 and TRBJ1-2, with 9 bases aligning to TRBD1. CDR3 size: 14 residues. J gave up 5 bases and V 1 base, and 2 bases lay outside the gene matches. Per the germline V gene, CDR1 is SGHTA and CDR2 is FQGNSA. CDR3 in DNA: TGTGCCAGCAGCTTAGTGGACAGGGGATATGGCTACACCTTC. Its protein product is CASSLVDRGYGYTF. Combining the CDR3 with reference TRBV7-2 and TRBJ1-2 gives the whole variable domain GAGVSQSPSNKVTEKGKDVELRCDPISGHTALYWYRQSLGQGLEFLIYFQGNSAPDKSGLPSDRFSAERTGGSVSTLTIQRTQQEDSAVYLCASSLVDRGYGYTFGSGTRLTVV.

The J gene is TRBJ1-1, the V gene TRBV9, with unresolved D. Germline V CDR1 and CDR2: SGDLS, YYNGEE. The CDR3 is 14 amino acids. Deletions cut 0 bases from V and 4 bases from J, with 10 bases between. The DNA for the CDR3 is TGTGCCAGCAGCGTAGTCGGGCGGGGCACTGAAGCTTTCTTT. Translated: CASSVVGRGTEAFF.